A selection of T cell receptor beta chains follows, all from one sample in a study of T cell repertoires in cytomegalovirus infection. TCRdb re-analysed the reads in MiXCR, keeping a single row per CDR3 protein. The sample contains about a million distinct CDR3 sequences, around 31% of which appear only once. For these TCRs, the target antigens are not known. This material consisted of cultured CD8+ T cells from PBMCs, taken from culture after CMV antigen stimulation. The receptors derive from a human donor in good health (CMV status not recorded). Some clones in this sample may be carry-over from other donors' samples. CDR3s include the opening cysteine and the closing phenylalanine or tryptophan. D genes are given only for firm matches. Size is stated for part of the rows, as once, few or many counts, or as a class when the clone is expanded.

>NA|TRBV4-2|17|TRBJ2-1|few
CASSQDLDLRSYNEQFF
TGTGCCAGCAGCCAAGATCTTGATCTGCGCTCCTACAATGAGCAGTTCTTC
>NA|TRBV20-1|15|TRBJ2-1|NA
CSARDQWRSYNEQFF
TGCAGTGCTAGAGATCAATGGCGGTCCTACAATGAGCAGTTCTTC
>TRBD1|TRBV13|16|TRBJ2-1|NA
CASSPRRGPNLNEQFF
TGTGCCAGCAGCCCCCGCAGGGGGCCAAACCTCAATGAGCAGTTCTTC
>NA|TRBV19|14|TRBJ2-3|NA
CASKQTGSTDTQYF
TGTGCCAGTAAGCAGACAGGTAGCACAGATACGCAGTATTTT
>NA|TRBV7-6|16|TRBJ2-3|many
CASSLDTGTITDTQYF
TGTGCCAGCAGCTTAGATACAGGGACGATCACAGATACGCAGTATTTT
>NA|TRBV12-3/TRBV12-4|12|TRBJ1-5|many
CASTTGNQPQHF
TGTGCCAGCACTACGGGCAATCAGCCCCAGCATTTT
>NA|TRBV7-9|15|TRBJ2-1|many
CASSLSRGVYNEQFF
TGTGCCAGCAGCTTATCGAGGGGGGTATACAATGAGCAGTTCTTC
>NA|TRBV7-9|15|TRBJ1-1|few
CASSFLESFNTEAFF
TGTGCCAGCAGCTTTTTAGAGTCCTTCAACACTGAAGCTTTCTTT
>NA|TRBV13|14|TRBJ1-2|NA
CASSVVAGGYGYTF
TGTGCCAGCAGCGTCGTGGCGGGAGGCTATGGCTACACCTTC
>NA|TRBV6-5|15|TRBJ2-2|NA
CASSPFSANTGELFF
TGTGCCAGCAGTCCCTTCAGCGCGAACACCGGGGAGCTGTTTTTT
>NA|TRBV5-6|14|TRBJ1-4|NA
CANSLGADNEKLFF
TGTGCCAACAGCCTGGGGGCAGACAATGAAAAACTGTTTTTT
>TRBD1|TRBV11-2|15|TRBJ2-1|few
CASSSPQTGGGEQFF
TGTGCCAGCAGCTCCCCCCAAACAGGGGGCGGTGAGCAGTTCTTC
>TRBD1|TRBV12-3/TRBV12-4|17|TRBJ1-3|few
CACDSYGTAVMRDTIYF
TGTGCCTGTGACTCATACGGGACAGCGGTAATGAGAGACACCATATATTTT
>TRBD2|TRBV6-1|17|TRBJ2-1|NA
CASSPGVLAEPYNEQFF
TGTGCCAGCAGCCCGGGGGTGCTAGCGGAACCTTACAATGAGCAGTTCTTC
>NA|TRBV4-2|15|TRBJ2-1|NA
CASSPEVGTYNEQFF
TGTGCCAGCAGCCCAGAGGTAGGAACCTACAATGAGCAGTTCTTC
>NA|TRBV9|16|TRBJ1-2|NA
CASSSNRGAQDYGYTF
TGTGCCAGCAGCTCCAACCGAGGGGCGCAGGACTATGGCTACACCTTC
>NA|TRBV19|20|TRBJ1-1|few
CASSIEAGFARKGKGTEAFF
TGTGCCAGTAGTATAGAGGCAGGGTTCGCTCGAAAGGGAAAGGGAACTGAAGCTTTCTTT
>TRBD1|TRBV19|17|TRBJ2-1|NA
CASSFTRQGQLYNEQFF
TGTGCCAGTAGTTTCACCAGACAGGGACAACTCTACAATGAGCAGTTCTTC
>NA|TRBV7-9|17|TRBJ2-3|NA
CASSPVDGGANTDTQYF
TGTGCCAGCAGCCCGGTCGACGGCGGGGCGAACACAGATACGCAGTATTTT
>NA|TRBV4-1|15|TRBJ2-2|NA
CASSLDSLVTGELFF
TGTGCCAGCAGCCTGGACTCCTTAGTCACCGGGGAGCTGTTTTTT
>NA|TRBV6-1|16|TRBJ1-1|NA
CASTKGTGSWGTEAFF
TGTGCCAGCACCAAGGGAACAGGGTCCTGGGGTACTGAAGCTTTCTTT
>TRBD1|TRBV12-3/TRBV12-4|16|TRBJ1-6|many
CASSPWDRGRFSPLHF
TGTGCCAGCAGTCCTTGGGACAGGGGGCGTTTTTCACCCCTCCACTTT
>TRBD1|TRBV9|14|TRBJ1-1|NA
CASSVVTGRTEAFF
TGTGCCAGCAGCGTGGTGACAGGGCGCACTGAAGCTTTCTTT
>TRBD1|TRBV9|14|TRBJ1-2|many
CASSTTGGAGGYTF
TGTGCCAGCAGCACGACAGGGGGCGCGGGTGGCTACACCTTC
>NA|TRBV20-1|13|TRBJ1-4|NA
CSARPQGREKLFF
TGCAGTGCTAGACCACAGGGCCGTGAAAAACTGTTTTTT
>NA|TRBV7-8|11|TRBJ1-1|few
CASSLLTGAFF
TGTGCCAGCAGCTTGCTGACGGGAGCTTTCTTT
>NA|TRBV6-5|14|TRBJ1-1|NA
CASSYGGGVVEAFF
TGTGCCAGCAGTTACGGCGGGGGTGTGGTTGAAGCTTTCTTT
>TRBD2|TRBV7-9|14|TRBJ2-5|many
CASSFGGARETQYF
TGTGCCAGCAGCTTCGGGGGGGCCCGGGAGACCCAGTACTTC
>NA|TRBV6-1|16|TRBJ2-5|NA
CASSEVGDHWQETQYF
TGTGCCAGCAGTGAAGTAGGAGATCACTGGCAAGAGACCCAGTACTTC
>TRBD1|TRBV5-1|18|TRBJ1-1|NA
CASSSPTVDRTGTTEAFF
TGCGCCAGCAGCTCTCCCACTGTCGACCGGACAGGGACCACTGAAGCTTTCTTT
>NA|TRBV4-2|14|TRBJ2-1|NA
CASSQEPSDNEQFF
TGTGCCAGCAGCCAAGAGCCTAGCGACAATGAGCAGTTCTTC
>NA|TRBV10-1|15|TRBJ1-6|NA
CASSARAPADSPLHF
TGCGCCAGCAGTGCCCGGGCCCCGGCGGATTCACCCCTCCACTTT
>TRBD1|TRBV7-6|14|TRBJ1-4|few
CASNWGTGHEKLFF
TGTGCCAGCAATTGGGGGACAGGGCACGAAAAACTGTTTTTT
>NA|TRBV6-1|14|TRBJ1-2|NA
CASTPPGDYYGYTF
TGTGCCAGCACTCCTCCCGGCGATTACTATGGCTACACCTTC
>NA|TRBV4-1|16|TRBJ2-3|NA
CASSPWRGVSTDTQYF
TGCGCCAGCAGCCCCTGGCGGGGCGTAAGCACAGATACGCAGTATTTT
>TRBD1|TRBV6-2/TRBV6-3|14|TRBJ1-1|NA
CASRSRQGMTEAFF
TGTGCCAGCAGGTCCCGACAGGGGATGACTGAAGCTTTCTTT
>NA|TRBV20-1|17|TRBJ2-7|few
CSAPALVTVTQTYEQYF
TGCAGTGCCCCTGCCTTGGTAACGGTCACCCAGACCTACGAGCAGTACTTC
>NA|TRBV7-9|14|TRBJ1-3|few
CASSFDRTGNTIYF
TGTGCCAGCAGCTTTGACAGAACTGGAAACACCATATATTTT
>TRBD1|TRBV19|15|TRBJ1-2|NA
CASSIDPKTGDGYTF
TGTGCCAGTAGTATAGATCCGAAGACAGGGGATGGCTACACCTTC
>NA|TRBV18|17|TRBJ2-1|few
CASSPIGLASSYNEQFF
TGTGCCAGCTCACCTATCGGTCTAGCTAGCTCCTACAATGAGCAGTTCTTC
>TRBD2|TRBV24-1|11|TRBJ2-1|few
CATRSGDEQFF
TGTGCCACGAGAAGCGGGGATGAGCAGTTCTTC
>NA|TRBV29-1|10|TRBJ2-2|NA
CSVYEGELFF
TGCAGCGTTTATGAGGGGGAGCTGTTTTTT
>NA|TRBV4-1|14|TRBJ1-1|few
CASTPSAEWGEAFF
TGCGCCAGCACCCCGTCAGCGGAATGGGGTGAAGCTTTCTTT
>NA|TRBV12-3/TRBV12-4|15|TRBJ2-5|medium-sized
CASSLTSGLQETQYF
TGTGCCAGCAGTTTAACCTCGGGACTGCAAGAGACCCAGTACTTC
>NA|TRBV7-2|16|TRBJ2-3|many
CASSLALAGSLDTQYF
TGTGCCAGCAGCTTAGCGCTGGCAGGAAGTTTAGATACGCAGTATTTT
>NA|TRBV2|13|TRBJ2-7|NA
CASRSGQTYEQYF
TGTGCCAGCAGAAGTGGACAGACCTACGAGCAGTACTTC
>TRBD1|TRBV5-4|17|TRBJ1-3|NA
CASSPVGTGSSGNTIYF
TGTGCCAGCAGCCCGGTCGGGACAGGAAGCTCTGGAAACACCATATATTTT
>TRBD1|TRBV4-1|18|TRBJ2-7|NA
CASSQEEYPGQTSYEQYF
TGCGCCAGCAGCCAAGAAGAATATCCGGGACAGACATCCTACGAGCAGTACTTC
>TRBD2|TRBV7-6|15|TRBJ2-4|NA
CASSSSGGGKNIQYF
TGTGCCAGCAGCTCCTCGGGGGGAGGCAAAAACATTCAGTACTTC
>TRBD2|TRBV27|15|TRBJ2-1|few
CASRPGLVSYNEQFF
TGTGCCAGCAGGCCGGGACTAGTATCCTACAATGAGCAGTTCTTC